These 8 T cell receptor beta chains were sequenced from one sample in a study of cytotoxic CD8 clonotypes in ibrutinib-treated CLL. The repertoire was sequenced with immunoSEQ multiplex PCR; TCRdb's copy has only in-frame clones and lacks some. The table lists tens of thousands of clones, 53% of them singletons. The sample was PBMCs, taken after 12 months of ibrutinib treatment. The receptors were gathered from a human donor with chronic lymphocytic leukemia.

The genes are TRBV4-2 and TRBJ2-3; D ambiguous. Per germline, CDR1 LGHNA and CDR2 YNFKEQ. This CDR3 contains 15 residues. V lost 4 bases, J lost 2 bases, and 13 bases lay in between. The CDR3 loop is CASSPGGGHTDTQYF. DNA of the CDR3: TGTGCCAGCAGCCCCGGCGGTGGCCACACAGATACGCAGTATTTT.

The rearrangement joins TRBV27 to TRBJ2-7; 7 bases align to TRBD2. Per the germline V gene, CDR1 is MNHEY and CDR2 is SMNVEV (reference sequence). CDR3 length: 14 amino acids. The CDR3 sequence is CVTGGTYAPYEQYF. The CDR3 DNA sequence: TGTGTCACCGGGGGGACTTATGCCCCCTACGAGCAGTACTTC.

This clone occurred a few times. V gene TRBV7-9 combines with J gene TRBJ2-7; 13 bases match TRBD2. The length of the CDR3 is 18 residues. With 1 base clipped from V and 5 bases from J, the junction kept 11 bases outside the gene matches. CDR1 SEHNR and CDR2 FQNEAQ come from the germline V gene (reference sequence). The CDR3 DNA is TGTGCCAGCAGCTTAGTGAGACAGACTAGCGGGAGGTTTAACGAGCAGTACTTC. Amino acids: CASSLVRQTSGRFNEQYF.

This chain links TRBV4-1 with TRBJ2-2; tentatively, D is TRBD2 (6 bases). The CDR3 loop spans 14 amino acids. Germline loops: CDR1 MGHRA, CDR2 YSYEKL. The V end was cut by 6 bases, the J end by 5 bases, with 13 bases between. The CDR3 nucleotides are TGCGCCAGCAGTCTTCTGGGGGGTACCGGGGAGCTGTTTTTT. Translation: CASSLLGGTGELFF.

The gene calls are TRBV18 and TRBJ2-7; 9 bases align to TRBD1. This CDR3 region has 14 residues. Unmatched junction bases numbered 4, after V lost 5 bases and J lost 2 bases. Germline assignment: CDR1 KGHSH and CDR2 LQKENI. The CDR3 spells CASSGDRATYEQYF. In nucleotides, the CDR3 is TGTGCCAGCTCAGGGGACAGGGCCACCTACGAGCAGTACTTC. The variable domain in full, with the rest retrieved from reference TRBV18 and TRBJ2-7, is NAGVMQNPRHLVRRRGQEARLRCSPMKGHSHVYWYRQLPEEGLKFMVYLQKENIIDESGMPKERFSAEFPKEGPSILRIQQVVRGDSAAYFCASSGDRATYEQYFGPGTRLTVT.

In this sample, this clone turned up a few times. This chain connects TRBV11-3 to TRBJ2-7; D is ambiguous. CDR1 and CDR2 (germline): SGHNT, YENEEA. V was pared by 0 bases and J by 2 bases, with 5 bases between. The CDR3 contains 13 residues. CDR3 sequence reads: CASSLDQTYEQYF. In DNA, the CDR3 is TGTGCCAGCAGCTTAGATCAAACCTACGAGCAGTACTTC.

The V call is TRBV6-1, the J call TRBJ2-1; TRBD2 aligns across 9 bases. Trimming cost V 1 base and J 5 bases; bases outside gene matches: 6. The CDR3 has 16 residues. Germline V gene sequence: CDR1 MNHNS, CDR2 SASEGT. The CDR3 sequence: CASSEVGLAGNNEQFF. CDR3 nucleotides: TGTGCCAGCAGTGAAGTCGGGCTAGCGGGGAACAATGAGCAGTTCTTC.

The chain recombines TRBV29-1 with TRBJ2-3; D unclear. V shed 4 bases and J shed 3 bases, with 11 bases lying between them. CDR3 length: 13 amino acids. From germline, CDR1 is SQVTM and CDR2 ANQGSEA. CDR3 in amino acids: CSVVGFGTDTQYF. The CDR3 DNA is TGCAGCGTTGTGGGCTTTGGGACAGATACGCAGTATTTT.